The 26 T cell receptor beta chains in this list originate from one sample, sequenced in a study of T cell responses to AZD1222 COVID-19 vaccine. TCRdb's copy holds only in-frame clones and misses some; the assay was immunoSEQ multiplex PCR. Of roughly 15,000 clones in the sample, around 83% are singletons; the top ten hold 12% to 15%. Sequencing used peripheral blood, obtained 28 days after the second AZD1222 dose. These receptor sequences come from an adult who received the AZD1222 COVID-19 vaccine.

This chain joins TRBV4-3 and TRBJ1-1; D call uncertain. CDR1 and CDR2 (germline): LGHNA, YSLEER. Trimming stripped 0 bases from V and 5 bases from J, with 7 bases between. This CDR3 is built from 13 residues. CDR3 amino acids: CASSQDQRTEAFF. Here the CDR3 DNA reads TGCGCCAGCAGCCAAGACCAGAGGACTGAAGCTTTCTTT.

J is TRBJ2-7 and V is TRBV7-3; D unclear. The ends were cut back, 5 bases at V and 0 bases at J, with 8 bases in the middle. This CDR3 has 13 residues. The V gene's germline CDR1 is SGHTA and CDR2 FQGTGA. The DNA of the CDR3 is TGTGCCAGCAGCCCTCCGAGCTCCTACGAGCAGTACTTC. Its protein product is CASSPPSSYEQYF.

The chain has TRBV4-3 and TRBJ1-2; TRBD1 matches at 8 bases. The germline V gene has CDR1 LGHNA and CDR2 YSLEER. Losses at the gene ends were 4 bases for V and 0 bases for J; bases not matched to a gene: 4. This CDR3 is built from 15 residues. The CDR3 is CASSPGQATNYGYTF. The CDR3 bases are TGCGCCAGCAGCCCGGGACAGGCGACTAACTATGGCTACACCTTC.

This chain joins TRBV7-9 and TRBJ2-1; 9 bases are shared with TRBD1. Looked up from germline, CDR1 is SEHNR and CDR2 is FQNEAQ (reference sequence). The CDR3 length is 17 residues. J lost 4 bases, V lost 5 bases, and 12 bases had no gene match. The CDR3 DNA reads as TGTGCCAGCAGCCCTGGAGACGGGACAGGGTCTTACAATGAGCAGTTCTTC. Translated: CASSPGDGTGSYNEQFF. Based on the CDR3 plus reference TRBV7-9 and TRBJ2-1, the full variable domain is DTGVSQNPRHKITKRGQNVTFRCDPISEHNRLYWYRQTLGQGPEFLTYFQNEAQLEKSRLLSDRFSAERPKGSFSTLEIQRTEQGDSAMYLCASSPGDGTGSYNEQFFGPGTRLTVL.

The chain uses TRBV4-3 and TRBJ1-2; D remains unclear. Trimming shortened V by 4 bases and J by 6 bases, and 18 bases separated the two germline ends. Germline CDR1 is LGHNA and CDR2 is YSLEER. The CDR3 is 15 residues long. In DNA form, the CDR3 reads TGCGCCAGCAGCCCTTGGGGAGGGTCCGGGGATGGCTACACCTTC. It encodes CASSPWGGSGDGYTF.

The chain joins TRBV4-1 to TRBJ1-1; D perhaps matches TRBD1 (6 bases). Germline V gene sequence: CDR1 MGHRA, CDR2 YSYEKL. V was clipped by 1 base and J by 6 bases, with 15 bases between them. The CDR3 runs 15 residues. CDR3 nucleotide sequence: TGCGCCAGCAGCCAAGGCTGGCAGGGGCGACCTGAAGCTTTCTTT. It translates to CASSQGWQGRPEAFF.

The V gene is TRBV2, the J gene TRBJ1-3, with 10 bases fitting TRBD1. This CDR3 region has 16 residues. Per the germline V gene, CDR1 is SNHLY and CDR2 is FYNNEI. The ends lost 7 bases at V and 3 bases at J; junction bases unmatched: 9. Here the CDR3 DNA reads TGTGCCAGCATTCCCCGGACAGGGGGAAGTGGAAACACCATATATTTT. It is translated as CASIPRTGGSGNTIYF.

CDR3 amino acids: CASSPQANRPNTEAFF. The CDR3 bases are TGTGCCAGCAGCCCCCAGGCTAATCGCCCCAACACTGAAGCTTTCTTT. The chain has TRBV7-8 and TRBJ1-1, with D hard to call. The CDR3 covers 16 residues. The ends were cut back, 5 bases at V and 2 bases at J, with 18 bases in the middle. Germline-derived CDR1 and CDR2 are SGHVS and FQNEAQ.

This chain joins TRBV7-8 and TRBJ1-1; 8 positions agree with TRBD1. This CDR3 contains 14 residues. With V trimmed by 1 base and J by 4 bases, 2 bases remained unmatched. Per the germline V gene, CDR1 is SGHVS and CDR2 is FQNEAQ. The CDR3 spells CASSLGQGTTEAFF. In DNA, the CDR3 is TGTGCCAGCAGCTTAGGACAGGGGACCACTGAAGCTTTCTTT.

The CDR3 DNA reads as TGTGCCAGCAGCTATGGGGGGGGAGACTACGAGCAGTACTTC. Translating it yields CASSYGGGDYEQYF. The chain carries TRBV5-4 and TRBJ2-7; 7 bases line up with TRBD2. Per germline, CDR1 SGHNT and CDR2 YYREEE (reference sequence). This CDR3 is 14 amino acids long. Trimming cost V 3 bases and J 3 bases; bases outside gene matches: 6.

The V gene is TRBV27, the J gene TRBJ1-1, with D unclear. Trimming stripped 8 bases from V and 1 base from J, with 5 bases between. The CDR3 is 11 amino acids. Germline values: CDR1 MNHEY, CDR2 SMNVEV (reference sequence). The CDR3 is CASVRNTEAFF. The CDR3 region has the DNA TGTGCCAGCGTTCGGAACACTGAAGCTTTCTTT.

This chain connects TRBV7-9 to TRBJ2-1, with TRBD2 matching 7 bases. There are 16 residues in the CDR3. Losses at the gene ends were 3 bases for V and 0 bases for J; bases not matched to a gene: 5. Germline lookup yields CDR1 SEHNR and CDR2 FQNEAQ (reference sequence). DNA of the CDR3: TGTGCCAGCAGCTTCGGCGGGGGTATCTCCTACAATGAGCAGTTCTTC. This gives the protein CASSFGGGISYNEQFF. Supplemented by reference TRBV7-9 and TRBJ2-1, the full variable domain reads DTGVSQNPRHKITKRGQNVTFRCDPISEHNRLYWYRQTLGQGPEFLTYFQNEAQLEKSRLLSDRFSAERPKGSFSTLEIQRTEQGDSAMYLCASSFGGGISYNEQFFGPGTRLTVL.

This sequence joins TRBV5-6 and TRBJ1-5; unclear D gene. The CDR3 runs to 15 residues. Looked up from germline, CDR1 is SGHDT and CDR2 is YYEEEE. V was shortened by 0 bases and J by 5 bases, with 12 bases between the two germline ends. Here the CDR3 reads CASSLGTAEDQPQHF. The CDR3 nucleotides are TGTGCCAGCAGCTTGGGGACGGCCGAAGATCAGCCCCAGCATTTT.

The chain has TRBV2 and TRBJ2-7, with 7 positions matching TRBD1. This CDR3 comprises 15 residues. Germline V lookup: CDR1 SNHLY, CDR2 FYNNEI. Unmatched junction bases numbered 6, after V lost 4 bases and J lost 0 bases. Here the CDR3 reads CASSAQTGISYEQYF. CDR3 sequence (DNA): TGTGCCAGCAGTGCCCAGACAGGGATCTCCTACGAGCAGTACTTC.

The chain employs TRBV21-1 and TRBJ2-7. TRBV21-1 is a pseudogene locus. CDR3 length: 15 amino acids. The CDR3 nucleotides read TGTGCCAGCAGCACTCGGGACGGAAAGGGCTACGAGCAGTACTTC. This codes for CASSTRDGKGYEQYF.

CDR3 nucleotide sequence: TGTGCCAGCAGTCGGTCCCAAGAGACCCAGTACTTC. Translation gives CASSRSQETQYF. This chain links TRBV11-2 with TRBJ2-5; no reliable D call. This CDR3 region has 12 residues. Germline V gene lookup returns CDR1 SGHAT and CDR2 FQNNGV. Trimming removed 6 bases at V and 1 base at J, with 6 bases between.

This clone occurred once. The rearrangement uses TRBV5-1 and TRBJ2-1; D perhaps matches TRBD2 (6 bases). From germline, CDR1 is SGHRS and CDR2 YFSETQ. V was cut by 3 bases and J by 8 bases, with 12 bases left in between. The CDR3 totals 13 residues. The chain's CDR3 is CASSYLGGDEQFF. The DNA of the CDR3 is TGCGCCAGCAGCTACCTCGGGGGAGATGAGCAGTTCTTC.

The chain has TRBV5-1 and TRBJ1-1; D not resolved. The V gene lost 2 bases and the J gene lost 0 bases, with 8 bases spanning the gap. The CDR3 covers 14 residues. The V gene's germline CDR1 is SGHRS and CDR2 YFSETQ. The CDR3 reads CASSFRTMNTEAFF. The CDR3 region has the DNA TGCGCCAGCAGCTTTCGGACCATGAACACTGAAGCTTTCTTT.

The genes are TRBV4-3 and TRBJ2-2; tentative D call: TRBD2 (6 bases). Germline loops: CDR1 LGHNA, CDR2 YSLEER. The CDR3 is 17 residues long. The V end was cut by 0 bases, the J end by 2 bases, with 13 bases between. The CDR3 coding sequence is TGCGCCAGCAGCCAAGATTGGGCGGGACTCAACACCGGGGAGCTGTTTTTT. Protein product: CASSQDWAGLNTGELFF.

By proportion, this clone is large. The rearrangement joins TRBV7-3 to TRBJ2-1, with unresolved D. The V gene's germline CDR1 is SGHTA and CDR2 FQGTGA. The germline V and J ends were trimmed by 2 bases and 2 bases, with 10 bases remaining between them. CDR3 size: 15 residues. CDR3 bases: TGTGCCAGCAGCTTAGGCCTAGGTACCTACAATGAGCAGTTCTTC. Protein: CASSLGLGTYNEQFF.

The chain is built from TRBV6-2 or TRBV6-3 and TRBJ2-7; D gene unclear. CDR1 MNHEY and CDR2 SVGEGT come from the germline V gene. Trimming took off 6 bases at V and 0 bases at J, with 15 bases between the two ends. This CDR3 region has 15 residues. The CDR3 DNA sequence: TGTGCCAGCAGCCCCGGGCCCACTATCTCCTACGAGCAGTACTTC. Translation: CASSPGPTISYEQYF.

The CDR3 loop reads CASSLPLPGQGAYEQYF. The CDR3 DNA reads as TGTGCCAGCAGCCTTCCCTTACCGGGACAGGGTGCCTACGAGCAGTACTTC. The rearrangement links TRBV7-9 to TRBJ2-7; 9 positions match TRBD1. In germline, CDR1 is SEHNR, CDR2 FQNEAQ (reference sequence). CDR3 length: 17 residues. V lost 5 bases and J lost 2; bases outside the gene matches: 13. The variable domain in full, completed from reference TRBV7-9 and TRBJ2-7, reads DTGVSQNPRHKITKRGQNVTFRCDPISEHNRLYWYRQTLGQGPEFLTYFQNEAQLEKSRLLSDRFSAERPKGSFSTLEIQRTEQGDSAMYLCASSLPLPGQGAYEQYFGPGTRLTVT.

This clone was detected only a few times. The J gene is TRBJ2-3, the V gene TRBV9; D unclear. Between the trimmed V and J ends, which lost 3 bases and 1 base, there was a span of 3 bases. The CDR3 spans 12 residues. CDR1 and CDR2 from the germline V gene are SGDLS and YYNGEE. The CDR3 DNA is TGTGCCAGCAGCGGCGGCACAGATACGCAGTATTTT. As protein: CASSGGTDTQYF.

This clone has just a few counts. V is TRBV5-1 and J is TRBJ1-4; tentatively, D is TRBD1 (5 bases). V was cut by 3 bases and J by 6 bases, with 12 bases left in between. The CDR3 length is 14 residues. From germline, CDR1 is SGHRS and CDR2 YFSETQ. The CDR3 bases are TGCGCCAGCAGCTCTAGGGACGGGGATGAAAAACTGTTTTTT. Protein sequence: CASSSRDGDEKLFF. Combining the CDR3 with reference TRBV5-1 and TRBJ1-4 gives the whole variable domain KAGVTQTPRYLIKTRGQQVTLSCSPISGHRSVSWYQQTPGQGLQFLFEYFSETQRNKGNFPGRFSGRQFSNSRSEMNVSTLELGDSALYLCASSSRDGDEKLFFGSGTQLSVL.

The V and J genes are TRBV20-1 and TRBJ1-4; D is uncertain. The V end lost 3 bases, the J end lost 5 bases, and 1 base lay between the germline ends. Germline V gives CDR1 DFQATT, CDR2 SNEGSKA (reference sequence). This CDR3 region has 10 residues. In nucleotides, the CDR3 is TGCAGTGCTAGGAATGAAAAACTGTTTTTT. Protein product: CSARNEKLFF.

The chain uses TRBV6-5 and TRBJ1-1; possible D gene TRBD1, 5 bases. CDR3 length: 13 amino acids. CDR1 is MNHEY, CDR2 SVGAGI, per germline. V was cut by 4 bases and J by 2 bases, with 8 bases left in between. The chain's CDR3 is CASSSTDNTEAFF. The CDR3 bases are TGTGCCAGCAGTTCGACAGATAACACTGAAGCTTTCTTT.